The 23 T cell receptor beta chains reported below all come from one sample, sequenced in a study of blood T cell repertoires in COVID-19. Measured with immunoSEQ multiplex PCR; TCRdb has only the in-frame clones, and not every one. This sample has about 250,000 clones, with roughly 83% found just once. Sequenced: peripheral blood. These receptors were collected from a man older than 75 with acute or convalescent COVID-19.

The chain's CDR3 is CATSGLAGHNEQFF. CDR3 DNA: TGTGCCACCTCCGGACTAGCAGGACACAATGAGCAGTTCTTC. The chain joins TRBV2 to TRBJ2-1; 8 bases agree with TRBD2. CDR3 size: 14 residues. CDR1 is SNHLY, CDR2 FYNNEI, per germline. V was pared by 10 bases and J by 5 bases, with 10 bases of the junction left unmatched.

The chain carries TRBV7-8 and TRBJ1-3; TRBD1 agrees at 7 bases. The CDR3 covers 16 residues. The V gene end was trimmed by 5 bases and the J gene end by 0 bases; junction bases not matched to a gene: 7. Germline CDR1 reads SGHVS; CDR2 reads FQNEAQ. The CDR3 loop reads CASSPRDSFSGNTIYF. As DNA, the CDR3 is TGTGCCAGCAGCCCCCGGGACAGCTTCTCTGGAAACACCATATATTTT.

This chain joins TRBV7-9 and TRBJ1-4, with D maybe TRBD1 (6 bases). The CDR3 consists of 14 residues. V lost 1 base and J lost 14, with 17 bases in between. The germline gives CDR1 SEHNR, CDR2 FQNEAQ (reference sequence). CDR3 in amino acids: CASSLGRGRRLLFF. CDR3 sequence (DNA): TGTGCCAGCAGCTTAGGCAGGGGCCGCAGACTTCTGTTTTTT.

DNA for the CDR3: TGTGCCAGCAGCTTACCGGCCAGGGGAAAACTGTTTTTT. Translation: CASSLPARGKLFF. The chain uses TRBV12-3 or TRBV12-4 and TRBJ1-4, with D possibly TRBD1 on 6 matching bases. Deletions cut 6 bases from V and 10 bases from J, with 15 bases between. There are 13 residues in the CDR3.

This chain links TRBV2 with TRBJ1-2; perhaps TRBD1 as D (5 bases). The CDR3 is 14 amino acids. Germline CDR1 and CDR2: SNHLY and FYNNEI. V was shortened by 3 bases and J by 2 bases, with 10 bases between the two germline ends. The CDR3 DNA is TGTGCCAGCAGTGACTGGGGCGTCAACTATGGCTACACCTTC. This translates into CASSDWGVNYGYTF.

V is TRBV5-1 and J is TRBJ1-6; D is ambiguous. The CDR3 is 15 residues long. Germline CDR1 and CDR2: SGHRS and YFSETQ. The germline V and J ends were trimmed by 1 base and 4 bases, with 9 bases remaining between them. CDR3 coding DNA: TGCGCCAGCAGCTTGAGGGCGGGGTATAATTCACCCCTCCACTTT. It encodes CASSLRAGYNSPLHF.

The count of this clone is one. The CDR3 reads CASSEDNSGANVLTF. CDR3 DNA sequence: TGTGCCAGCAGTGAGGACAACTCTGGGGCCAACGTCCTGACTTTC. The chain couples TRBV6-1 to TRBJ2-6; perhaps TRBD1 as D (5 bases). In germline, CDR1 is MNHNS, CDR2 SASEGT. The CDR3 is 15 residues long. Trimming left V 3 bases short and J 0 bases short, with 6 bases between.

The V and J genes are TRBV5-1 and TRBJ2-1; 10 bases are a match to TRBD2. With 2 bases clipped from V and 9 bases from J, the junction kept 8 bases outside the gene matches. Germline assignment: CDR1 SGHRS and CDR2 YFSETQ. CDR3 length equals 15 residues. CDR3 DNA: TGCGCCAGCAGCTTAGCGGGGGGGCGGTGGATTGAGCAGTTCTTC. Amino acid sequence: CASSLAGGRWIEQFF.

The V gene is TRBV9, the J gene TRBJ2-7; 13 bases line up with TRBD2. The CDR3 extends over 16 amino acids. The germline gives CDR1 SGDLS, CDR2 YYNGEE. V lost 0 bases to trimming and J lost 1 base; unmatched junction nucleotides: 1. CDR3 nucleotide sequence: TGTGCCAGCAGCGTAGGGGGACTAGCGGGGTCCTACGAGCAGTACTTC. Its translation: CASSVGGLAGSYEQYF.

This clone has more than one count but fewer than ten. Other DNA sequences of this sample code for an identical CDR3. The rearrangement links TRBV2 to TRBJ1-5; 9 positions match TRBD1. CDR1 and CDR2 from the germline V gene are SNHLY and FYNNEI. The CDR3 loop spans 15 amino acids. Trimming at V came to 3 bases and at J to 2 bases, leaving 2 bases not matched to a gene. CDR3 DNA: TGTGCCAGCAGTGACCGGACAGGGGGCAATCAGCCCCAGCATTTT. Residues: CASSDRTGGNQPQHF.

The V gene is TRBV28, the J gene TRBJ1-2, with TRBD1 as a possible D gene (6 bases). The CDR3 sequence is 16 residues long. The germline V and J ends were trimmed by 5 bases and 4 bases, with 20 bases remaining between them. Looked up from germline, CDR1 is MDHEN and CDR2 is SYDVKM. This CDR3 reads CASSLIQGKILYGYTF. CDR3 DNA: TGTGCCAGCAGTCTCATACAGGGCAAGATCCTCTATGGCTACACCTTC.

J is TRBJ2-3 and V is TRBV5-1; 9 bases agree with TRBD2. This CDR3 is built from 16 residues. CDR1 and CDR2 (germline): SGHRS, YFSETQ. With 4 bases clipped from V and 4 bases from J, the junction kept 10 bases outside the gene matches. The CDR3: CASSLQGAGGADTQYF. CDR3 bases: TGCGCCAGCAGCCTCCAAGGAGCGGGGGGCGCAGATACGCAGTATTTT.

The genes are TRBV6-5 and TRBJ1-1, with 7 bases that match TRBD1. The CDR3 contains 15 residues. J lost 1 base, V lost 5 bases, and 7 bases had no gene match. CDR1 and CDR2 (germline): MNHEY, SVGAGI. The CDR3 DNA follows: TGTGCCAGCAGTCCACGGACAGGACCGAACACTGAAGCTTTCTTT. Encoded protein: CASSPRTGPNTEAFF.

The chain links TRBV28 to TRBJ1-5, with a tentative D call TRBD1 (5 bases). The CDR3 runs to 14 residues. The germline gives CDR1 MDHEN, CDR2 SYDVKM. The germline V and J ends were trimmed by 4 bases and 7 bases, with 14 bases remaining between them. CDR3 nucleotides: TGTGCCAGCAGTTCCGGTTGGGCAGGGCAGCCCCAGCATTTT. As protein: CASSSGWAGQPQHF.

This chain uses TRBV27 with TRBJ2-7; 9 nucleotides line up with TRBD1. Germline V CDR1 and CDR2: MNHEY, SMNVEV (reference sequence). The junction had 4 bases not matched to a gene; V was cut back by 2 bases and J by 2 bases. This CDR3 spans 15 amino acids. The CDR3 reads CASSLMGQGPYEQYF. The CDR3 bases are TGTGCCAGCAGTTTAATGGGACAGGGTCCCTACGAGCAGTACTTC.

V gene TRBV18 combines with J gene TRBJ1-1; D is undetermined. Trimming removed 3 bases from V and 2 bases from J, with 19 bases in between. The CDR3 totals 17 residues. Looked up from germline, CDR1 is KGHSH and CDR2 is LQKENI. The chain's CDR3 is CASSPTTYGSPNTEAFF. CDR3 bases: TGTGCCAGCTCACCGACCACTTACGGGTCTCCTAACACTGAAGCTTTCTTT. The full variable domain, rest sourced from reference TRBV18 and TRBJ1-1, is NAGVMQNPRHLVRRRGQEARLRCSPMKGHSHVYWYRQLPEEGLKFMVYLQKENIIDESGMPKERFSAEFPKEGPSILRIQQVVRGDSAAYFCASSPTTYGSPNTEAFFGQGTRLTVV.

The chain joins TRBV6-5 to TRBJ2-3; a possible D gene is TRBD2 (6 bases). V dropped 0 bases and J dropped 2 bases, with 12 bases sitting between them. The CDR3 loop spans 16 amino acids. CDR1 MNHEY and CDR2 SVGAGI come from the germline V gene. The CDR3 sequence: CASSYSKRAYTDTQYF. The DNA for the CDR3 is TGTGCCAGCAGTTACTCGAAGCGGGCGTACACAGATACGCAGTATTTT.

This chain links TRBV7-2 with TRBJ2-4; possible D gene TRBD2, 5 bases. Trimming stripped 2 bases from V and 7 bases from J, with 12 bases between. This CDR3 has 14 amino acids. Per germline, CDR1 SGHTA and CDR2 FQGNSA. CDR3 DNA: TGTGCCAGCAGCTTACCTCTCCGCGGGAACATTCAGTACTTC. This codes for CASSLPLRGNIQYF. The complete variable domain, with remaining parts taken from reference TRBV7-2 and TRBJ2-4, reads GAGVSQSPSNKVTEKGKDVELRCDPISGHTALYWYRQSLGQGLEFLIYFQGNSAPDKSGLPSDRFSAERTGGSVSTLTIQRTQQEDSAVYLCASSLPLRGNIQYFGAGTRLSVL.

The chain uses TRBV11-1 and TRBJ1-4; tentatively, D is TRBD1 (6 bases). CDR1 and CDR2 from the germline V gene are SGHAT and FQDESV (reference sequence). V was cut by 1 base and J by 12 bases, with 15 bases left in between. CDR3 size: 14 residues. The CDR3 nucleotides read TGTGCCAGCAGCTTAGGTCGACAGGCCCAAGAACTGTTTTTT. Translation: CASSLGRQAQELFF.

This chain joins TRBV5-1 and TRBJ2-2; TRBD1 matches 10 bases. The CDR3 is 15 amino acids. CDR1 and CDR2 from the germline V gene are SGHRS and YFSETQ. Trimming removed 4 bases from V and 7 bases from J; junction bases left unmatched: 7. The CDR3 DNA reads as TGCGCCAGCAGCCCACGACAGGGGGCGGACGGGGAGCTGTTTTTT. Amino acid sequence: CASSPRQGADGELFF.

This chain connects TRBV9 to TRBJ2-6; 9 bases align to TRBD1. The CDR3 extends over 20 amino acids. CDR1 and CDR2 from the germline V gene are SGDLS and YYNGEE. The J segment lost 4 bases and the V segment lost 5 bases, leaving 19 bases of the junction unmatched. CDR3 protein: CASSPLPGQGISEGANVLTF. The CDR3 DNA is TGTGCCAGCAGTCCGCTCCCGGGACAGGGTATTTCTGAGGGGGCCAACGTCCTGACTTTC. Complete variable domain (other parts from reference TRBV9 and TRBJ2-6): DSGVTQTPKHLITATGQRVTLRCSPRSGDLSVYWYQQSLDQGLQFLIQYYNGEERAKGNILERFSAQQFPDLHSELNLSSLELGDSALYFCASSPLPGQGISEGANVLTFGAGSRLTVL.

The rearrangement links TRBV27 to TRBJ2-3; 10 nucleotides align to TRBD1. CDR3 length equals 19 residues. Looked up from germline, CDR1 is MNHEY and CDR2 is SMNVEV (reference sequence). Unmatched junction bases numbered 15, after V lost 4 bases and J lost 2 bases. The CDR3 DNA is TGTGCCAGCAGTTCACGACAGGGGGCTTCTTATCTCCCCACAGATACGCAGTATTTT. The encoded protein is CASSSRQGASYLPTDTQYF.

The CDR3 here is CASSFGGGRTGELFF. The CDR3 DNA is TGTGCCAGCAGTTTTGGGGGGGGTCGCACCGGGGAGCTGTTTTTT. The V and J genes are TRBV28 and TRBJ2-2; 7 bases fit TRBD2. Germline CDR1 and CDR2: MDHEN and SYDVKM. This CDR3 is 15 amino acids long. Unmatched junction bases numbered 5, after V lost 3 bases and J lost 4 bases.